The rows below give T cell receptor beta chains drawn from one sample of a study of blood T cells in healthy people across ages. TCRdb reprocessed the 5' RACE reads via MiXCR and lists one record per CDR3 protein. Of 380,000 or so distinct CDR3 sequences in the sample, about 49% are singletons; the top ten hold 50% to 65%. The sequenced sample was blood. These receptors were taken from a man in his fifties or sixties in good health. The CDR3 runs from the conserved cysteine through the conserved F or W. D genes are given only for firm matches. Size values are once, few and many counts, or a class for expanded clones, and some rows have none.

j_gene	abundance	v_gene	d_gene	CDR3nt	CDR3aa
TRBJ2-1	-	TRBV7-9	TRBD2	TGTGCCAGCAGGGTACAAGGGGTAGCGGGAGGTGAGCAGTTCTTC	CASRVQGVAGGEQFF
TRBJ2-7	-	TRBV28	-	TGTGCCAGCACCCTAGGGGGGCGTAGGGAGCAGTACTTC	CASTLGGRREQYF
TRBJ1-4	-	TRBV2	-	TGTGCCAGCAGTGTAGAAGGAGTCGGGGAAAAACTGTTTTTT	CASSVEGVGEKLFF
TRBJ2-5	-	TRBV29-1	-	TGCAGCGGCCAATCCCTCTCCTACAATGAGCAGTACTTC	CSGQSLSYNEQYF
TRBJ2-7	-	TRBV7-8	-	TGTGCCAGCAGCTTAGCTAGTTACTCCTACGAGCAGTACTTC	CASSLASYSYEQYF
TRBJ2-7	few	TRBV29-1	-	TGCAGCGTTGGGGGGGGCTCCCGGGAGCAGTACTTC	CSVGGGSREQYF
TRBJ2-6	-	TRBV7-9	-	TGTGCCAGCAGTCTAACAGGGCCTGGGGCCGACGTCCTGACTTTC	CASSLTGPGADVLTF
TRBJ2-1	-	TRBV12-3/TRBV12-4	-	TGTGCCAGCAGTTTAGCGAGTCTCGCTGAGCAGTTCTTC	CASSLASLAEQFF
TRBJ1-5	-	TRBV12-3/TRBV12-4	-	TGTGCCAGCAGGGTGTCGGACAATCAGCCCCAGCATTTT	CASRVSDNQPQHF
TRBJ2-2	-	TRBV28	TRBD2	TGTGCCAGCAGTTTATTTGCTAGCGGGAGCCCCGGGGAGCTGTTTTTT	CASSLFASGSPGELFF
TRBJ2-2	-	TRBV9	-	TGTGCCAGCAGCGTAGAGGGTCGTACCACCGGAGAGCTGTTTTTT	CASSVEGRTTGELFF
TRBJ2-7	-	TRBV11-2	-	TGTGCCAGCAGCGTAGATCCTAAACCGGGGGAGCAGTACTTC	CASSVDPKPGEQYF
TRBJ1-2	-	TRBV3-1	-	TGTGCCAGCACCCAAGGTCCGGGACTCAGAGACTACACCTTC	CASTQGPGLRDYTF
TRBJ2-5	-	TRBV28	-	TGTGCCAGCAGACCTTTAGGGGAGACCCAGTACTTC	CASRPLGETQYF
TRBJ2-3	-	TRBV20-1	TRBD2	TGCAGTGCTAGAGCGTCTAGCGGGGGGGCCATCAGTACGCAGTATTTT	CSARASSGGAISTQYF
TRBJ2-1	many	TRBV7-2	-	TGTGCCAGCAGCTTATTGCGGATGAGCTCCTACAATGAGCAGTTCTTC	CASSLLRMSSYNEQFF
TRBJ2-7	-	TRBV10-3	-	TGTGCCAGCAGTTACCCGGGACGGACCTACGAGCAGTACTTC	CASSYPGRTYEQYF
TRBJ2-3	-	TRBV9	-	TGTGCCAGCAGCGTAGGAGCCCATTCTCGGGATACGCAGTATTTT	CASSVGAHSRDTQYF
TRBJ2-7	-	TRBV27	TRBD1	TGTGCCAGCAGTTTACCGAGGGGCGGGCAGGGGGAATCCTACGAGCAGTACTTC	CASSLPRGGQGESYEQYF
TRBJ1-1	-	TRBV4-2	-	TGTGCCAGCAGCCCCCTGGGGGAGGACATGAACACTGAAGCTTTCTTT	CASSPLGEDMNTEAFF
TRBJ2-7	-	TRBV7-3	-	TGTGCCAGCAGCTTAATGGCGGCCAGCTCCTACGAGCAGTACTTC	CASSLMAASSYEQYF
TRBJ1-4	-	TRBV24-1	-	TGTGCCACCAGTGATTTGCCAAGGGGGGGAGTTGAAAAACTGTTTTTT	CATSDLPRGGVEKLFF
TRBJ2-1	few	TRBV7-2	TRBD2	TGTGCCAGCAGCTTAAAGCGGGGGGCCCCCTCCTACAATGAGCAGTTCTTC	CASSLKRGAPSYNEQFF
TRBJ2-7	many	TRBV7-3	-	TGTGCCAGCAGCCCCGCGCAGGGTAGCTCCTACGAGCAGTACTTC	CASSPAQGSSYEQYF
TRBJ2-5	-	TRBV4-3	-	TGCGCCAGCAGCCAAGGGCTCGGAGGGGGATGGGAGGCCCAGTACTTC	CASSQGLGGGWEAQYF
TRBJ2-1	-	TRBV20-1	-	TGCAGTGCTAGAGATCCAGCGGCGGATCATGAGCAGTTCTTC	CSARDPAADHEQFF
TRBJ1-2	few	TRBV20-1	TRBD1	TGCAGTGCTACTCTCGGACAGGGCATCTATGGCTACACCTTC	CSATLGQGIYGYTF
TRBJ2-3	few	TRBV20-1	-	TGCAGTGCTAACCAGGGCCCAGATACGCAGTATTTT	CSANQGPDTQYF
TRBJ2-4	many	TRBV7-2	-	TGTGCCAGCAGCACCGCCGGGACGCGGCCCAAAAACATTCAGTACTTC	CASSTAGTRPKNIQYF
TRBJ2-3	few	TRBV11-1	TRBD1	TGTGCCAGCAGCTTGGGGCAGGGGGCCGCAGATACGCAGTATTTT	CASSLGQGAADTQYF
TRBJ2-3	once	TRBV7-2	-	TGTGCCGGCAGCCTAACGGCAGGCACAGATACGCAGTATTTT	CAGSLTAGTDTQYF
TRBJ2-5	few	TRBV6-5	TRBD2	TGTGCCAGCAGCCTCCAGGGACTAGTAAGAGAGACCCAGTACTTC	CASSLQGLVRETQYF
TRBJ2-3	-	TRBV20-1	-	TGCAGTGCTAGTATGGGGCTACGGACAGATACGCAGTATTTT	CSASMGLRTDTQYF
TRBJ2-3	-	TRBV7-2	TRBD2	TGTGCCAGCAGCTTAGAAGCGGGAAGGCCCACAGATACGCAGTATTTT	CASSLEAGRPTDTQYF
TRBJ2-2	-	TRBV15	TRBD1	TGTGCCACCAGCAGAGATCCACAGGGGGCGGGCGGGGAGCTGTTTTTT	CATSRDPQGAGGELFF
TRBJ2-7	-	TRBV9	-	TGTGCCAGCAGCGTAGGGACATTGAATTTGGACGAGCAGTACTTC	CASSVGTLNLDEQYF
TRBJ2-7	-	TRBV28	-	TGTGCCATTCAGGGGCCCTACGAGCAGTACTTC	CAIQGPYEQYF
TRBJ2-5	-	TRBV11-1	TRBD1	TGTGCCAGCACCCCGGGACAGGGGTGGGAGCAGTACTTC	CASTPGQGWEQYF
TRBJ1-6	few	TRBV6-5	TRBD1	TGTGCCAGCCAAAGGGGGCAGGGGGCTAGACCCCTCCACTTT	CASQRGQGARPLHF
TRBJ2-7	many	TRBV14	-	TGTGCCAGCAGCCCGGCAAACTACGAGCAGTACTTC	CASSPANYEQYF
TRBJ2-2	-	TRBV3-1	-	TGTGCCAGCAGCCTAGGGGAATCGAACACCGGGGAGCTGTTTTTT	CASSLGESNTGELFF
TRBJ2-7	-	TRBV6-1	-	TGTGCCAGCAGTGAACGGGGACGAAGCTACGAGCAGTACTTC	CASSERGRSYEQYF
TRBJ2-7	-	TRBV7-2	TRBD2	TGTGCCAGCAGCTTAGGTCTAGCGGGAGGGCCTGCCTTTTACGAGCAGTACTTC	CASSLGLAGGPAFYEQYF
TRBJ2-7	many	TRBV10-3	TRBD2	TGTGCCATCAGCCCTGGACTAGCGGGACTCTACGAGCAGTACTTC	CAISPGLAGLYEQYF
TRBJ1-2	-	TRBV6-1	-	TGTGCCAGCAGGAACACAGGCTACTATGGCTACACCTTC	CASRNTGYYGYTF
TRBJ2-5	-	TRBV7-8	-	TGTGCCAGCAGCTCCATTAGCGGTGCGACCCAGTACTTC	CASSSISGATQYF
TRBJ1-6	-	TRBV9	TRBD1	TGTGCCAGCAGCGTAGGGGGACAGGGGGCCCGGGCCCTCCACTTT	CASSVGGQGARALHF
TRBJ1-2	-	TRBV6-6	TRBD1	TGTGCCAGCAGTTCGAAGCCTCCGGGACAGACACACTATGGCTACACCTTC	CASSSKPPGQTHYGYTF
TRBJ2-7	-	TRBV5-4	-	TGTGCCAGCAGCCCACCACGTGGGTCGACCCACGAGCAGTACTTC	CASSPPRGSTHEQYF
TRBJ2-5	-	TRBV10-2	-	TGCGCCAGCAGTGGACAGACTGGAGAGACCCAGTACTTC	CASSGQTGETQYF
TRBJ2-1	-	TRBV5-1	-	TGCGCCAGCAGCAGGGCAGGGATCGATGAGCAGTTCTTC	CASSRAGIDEQFF
TRBJ2-3	-	TRBV6-6	TRBD1	TGTGCCAGCAAGGGCAGCAGGGGGCTCGGCACAGATACGCAGTATTTT	CASKGSRGLGTDTQYF
TRBJ1-2	few	TRBV29-1	-	TGCAGCGTTGAACGGTCAGATAACTATGGCTACACCTTC	CSVERSDNYGYTF
TRBJ2-1	few	TRBV28	-	TGTGCCAGCAGTTTAGTGGTGTGGAGCGGATACAATGAGCAGTTCTTC	CASSLVVWSGYNEQFF
TRBJ1-2	-	TRBV30	-	TGTGTCTGGAGTGCAGGGGTAGGCGGCTACACCTTC	CVWSAGVGGYTF
TRBJ2-7	-	TRBV6-6	-	TGTGCCAGCAGTTACGGGTCAGGGGTTGGCTACGAGCAGTACTTC	CASSYGSGVGYEQYF
TRBJ2-3	few	TRBV5-1	TRBD2	TGCGCCAGCAGCTCGGGACTAGCGGTCACAGATACGCAGTATTTT	CASSSGLAVTDTQYF
TRBJ2-7	once	TRBV11-2	-	TGTGCCAGCAGCCCATACCCGTTGGGCGAGCAGTACTTC	CASSPYPLGEQYF
TRBJ2-7	-	TRBV20-1	TRBD1	TGCAGTGCTAGATACGGGACAGGGTTGGGCTACGAGCAGTACTTC	CSARYGTGLGYEQYF